This T cell receptor (beta chain) was identified during a study of blood T cell repertoires in COVID-19. This clone occurred once. The CDR3 is made up of 13 amino acids. Germline V lookup: CDR1 SGHNT, CDR2 YYREEE (reference sequence). V was clipped by 4 bases and J by 5 bases; unmatched bases: 5. Here immunoSEQ multiplex PCR was the method, and the copy in TCRdb shows in-frame clones only, minus some. The table has some 110,000 clones, 65% to 90% seen once; the top ten hold about 40%. This TCR was recovered from an older man with acute or convalescent COVID-19. The chain has TRBV5-4 and TRBJ1-2; 7 bases are shared with TRBD1. Material: peripheral blood. The CDR3, as DNA: TGTGCCAGCAGCCCGACAGGGACATATGGCTACACCTTC. Translating it yields CASSPTGTYGYTF.